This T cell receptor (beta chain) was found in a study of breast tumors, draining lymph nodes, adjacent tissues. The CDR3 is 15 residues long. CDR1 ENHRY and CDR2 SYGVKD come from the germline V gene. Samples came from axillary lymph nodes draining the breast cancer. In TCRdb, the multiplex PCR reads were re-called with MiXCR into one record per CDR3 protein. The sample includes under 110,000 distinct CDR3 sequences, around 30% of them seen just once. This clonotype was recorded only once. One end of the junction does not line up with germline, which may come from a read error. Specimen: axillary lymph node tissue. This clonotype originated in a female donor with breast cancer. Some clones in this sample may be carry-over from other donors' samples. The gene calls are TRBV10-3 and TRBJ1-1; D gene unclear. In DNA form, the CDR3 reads TGTGTCATCAGTGAGTTCGTCCGGCTGAACACTGAAGCTTTCTTT. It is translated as CVISEFVRLNTEAFF.